Presented here are 30 T cell receptor beta chains from one specimen sequenced in a study of shared clonotypes between healthy human individuals. Generated by immunoSEQ multiplex PCR, the TCRdb table keeps only in-frame clones and is missing some. This table has under 600,000 clones, roughly 79% appearing once. Sequenced sample: PBMCs. All receptors come from a woman in her thirties or forties in good health. Some clones in this sample may be carry-over from other donors' samples.

The V call is TRBV4-3, the J call TRBJ2-2; 10 nucleotides agree with TRBD2. This CDR3 has 16 amino acids. Trimming took 4 bases from V and 5 from J; bases not matched to a gene: 7. CDR1 is LGHNA and CDR2 is YSLEER in the germline V gene. Here the CDR3 DNA reads TGCGCCAGCAGCCCCCGAGCGGGAGGGCTGACCGGGGAGCTGTTTTTT. Amino acids: CASSPRAGGLTGELFF.

The chain carries TRBV4-2 and TRBJ2-1; 12 positions match TRBD2. The CDR3 has 16 residues. Germline V lookup: CDR1 LGHNA, CDR2 YNFKEQ. V lost 2 bases to trimming and J lost 6 bases; unmatched junction nucleotides: 5. As DNA, the CDR3 is TGTGCCAGCAGCCAATGGACTAGCGGGGCCCGCAATGAGCAGTTCTTC. This gives the protein CASSQWTSGARNEQFF.

The V and J genes are TRBV13 and TRBJ2-3; D gene ambiguous. V lost 7 bases and J lost 0, with 11 bases in between. Germline V CDR1 and CDR2: PRHDT, FYEKMQ (reference sequence). The CDR3 contains 14 residues. This chain's CDR3 is CASKMLGSTDTQYF. CDR3 coding DNA: TGTGCCAGCAAGATGCTAGGGAGCACAGATACGCAGTATTTT.

Of note for this clone: A far larger clone is off by one base, so a read error is likely. Other DNA sequences in this specimen translate into the identical CDR3. The rearrangement links TRBV10-3 to TRBJ1-2, with a possible D match to TRBD1 (6 bases). The CDR3 has 13 residues. V was pared by 9 bases and J by 2 bases, with 13 bases between. Germline values: CDR1 ENHRY, CDR2 SYGVKD. The CDR3 loop is CAISSDRNYGYTF. CDR3 sequence (DNA): TGTGCCATAAGTTCGGACAGAAACTATGGCTACACCTTC.

The rearrangement joins TRBV4-1 to TRBJ2-1; D possibly corresponds to TRBD1 (6 bases). V was clipped by 6 bases and J by 10 bases, with 22 bases between them. Germline CDR1 and CDR2: MGHRA and YSYEKL. The CDR3 has 15 residues. CDR3 in DNA: TGCGCCAGCAGTGTTGGGACCTCCAGGGGCGGGGAGCAGTTCTTC. As protein: CASSVGTSRGGEQFF.

This clone was picked up a small number of times. CDR3 residues: CASSQARLAGTDTQYF. The DNA for the CDR3 is TGCGCCAGCAGCCAAGCAAGACTAGCGGGAACAGATACGCAGTATTTT. This chain links TRBV4-1 with TRBJ2-3; 11 positions match TRBD2. V shed 1 base and J 3 bases; nucleotides not matched to a gene: 3. The germline gives CDR1 MGHRA, CDR2 YSYEKL. The CDR3 spans 16 residues.

The gene calls are TRBV5-1 and TRBJ2-5; D possibly uses TRBD1 or TRBD2 (5 bases each). The CDR3 has 15 residues. Trimming removed 4 bases at V and 4 bases at J, with 17 bases between. CDR1 SGHRS and CDR2 YFSETQ come from the germline V gene. CDR3 DNA: TGCGCCAGCAGCCGCGTCGGGACCCTCGGAGAGACCCAGTACTTC. As protein: CASSRVGTLGETQYF.

This clone appeared many times. The chain is built from TRBV7-9 and TRBJ2-5, with D uncertain. Germline V gives CDR1 SEHNR, CDR2 FQNEAQ (reference sequence). V was cut by 2 bases and J by 7 bases, with 5 bases left in between. The CDR3 totals 11 residues. CDR3 sequence: CASSLRGTQYF. Here the CDR3 DNA reads TGTGCCAGCAGCTTAAGAGGGACCCAGTACTTC.

The chain uses TRBV9 and TRBJ2-5, with 10 bases lining up with TRBD1. Trimming took 1 base from V and 0 from J; bases not matched to a gene: 9. Germline loops: CDR1 SGDLS, CDR2 YYNGEE. The length of the CDR3 is 18 residues. The CDR3 loop reads CASSVSLGQGEYQETQYF. DNA of the CDR3: TGTGCCAGCAGCGTATCCCTTGGACAGGGGGAGTACCAAGAGACCCAGTACTTC.

The chain combines TRBV7-9 with TRBJ1-4; no clear D gene. The CDR3 is 12 residues long. Trimming stripped 8 bases from V and 8 bases from J, with 12 bases between. CDR1 SEHNR and CDR2 FQNEAQ come from the germline V gene (reference sequence). The CDR3, as DNA: TGTGCCAGCCGCGTTGAAGGCGAAAAACTGTTTTTT. This sequence encodes CASRVEGEKLFF.

This clone was found many times. J is TRBJ2-1 and V is TRBV2; 9 nucleotides match TRBD2. The germline CDR1 and CDR2 sequences are SNHLY and FYNNEI. J lost 5 bases, V lost 5 bases, and 4 bases had no gene match. The CDR3 runs to 14 residues. The CDR3 coding sequence is TGTGCCAGCAGTCCCGGGACTAGCAACAATGAGCAGTTCTTC. This codes for CASSPGTSNNEQFF. The variable domain in full, with the rest retrieved from reference TRBV2 and TRBJ2-1, is EPEVTQTPSHQVTQMGQEVILRCVPISNHLYFYWYRQILGQKVEFLVSFYNNEISEKSEIFDDQFSVERPDGSNFTLKIRSTKLEDSAMYFCASSPGTSNNEQFFGPGTRLTVL.

The chain is built from TRBV10-1 and TRBJ2-2; TRBD2 is a possible D gene (5 bases). Germline V gene lookup returns CDR1 WNHNN and CDR2 SYGVQD (reference sequence). CDR3 length: 16 amino acids. V dropped 2 bases and J dropped 0 bases, with 10 bases sitting between them. This chain's CDR3 is CASSEEKDSNTGELFF. For the CDR3, the DNA is TGCGCCAGCAGTGAGGAAAAGGACTCGAACACCGGGGAGCTGTTTTTT.

This clone was observed a handful of times. This chain joins TRBV7-9 and TRBJ1-3, with 10 positions matching TRBD1. Germline CDR1 is SEHNR and CDR2 is FQNEAQ (reference sequence). This CDR3 spans 14 amino acids. The V and J ends lost 3 bases and 7 bases, in that order; junction bases with no gene match: 3. CDR3 DNA: TGTGCCAGCAGCTTGCGGGGACAGGGGAACACCATATATTTT. Translated: CASSLRGQGNTIYF.

The V call is TRBV7-6, the J call TRBJ1-1; TRBD1 matches at 10 bases. From germline, CDR1 is SGHVS and CDR2 FNYEAQ. The CDR3 covers 19 residues. Losses at the gene ends were 5 bases for V and 1 base for J; bases not matched to a gene: 16. CDR3 bases: TGTGCCAGCAGCCTCCGACCGGGACAGGGGCCCGAAAGGAACACTGAAGCTTTCTTT. Amino acids: CASSLRPGQGPERNTEAFF.

The chain uses TRBV29-1 and TRBJ2-2; possible D gene TRBD1, 5 bases. Germline V gene lookup returns CDR1 SQVTM and CDR2 ANQGSEA. The CDR3 is 13 amino acids. Trimming removed 3 bases from V and 1 base from J, with 6 bases in between. CDR3 DNA: TGCAGCGTTGACGACAGGAACACCGGGGAGCTGTTTTTT. This gives the protein CSVDDRNTGELFF.

Comments on this clone: Given a far larger clone just one base away, this is likely a sequencing read error. The sample carries other DNA sequences with the same CDR3. The rearrangement joins TRBV18 to TRBJ1-2, with D uncertain. Germline assignment: CDR1 KGHSH and CDR2 LQKENI. There are 12 residues in the CDR3. V was cut by 0 bases and J by 3 bases, with 2 bases left in between. This CDR3 reads CASSPPDYGYTF. DNA of the CDR3: TGTGCCAGCTCACCACCGGACTATGGCTACACCTTC.

The CDR3 DNA reads TGTGCCAGCAGTTCTCGGCTCCGGGACAGCCTAGAAGCTTTCTTT. Its translation is CASSSRLRDSLEAFF. The rearrangement links TRBV27 to TRBJ1-1; 7 bases are a match to TRBD1. The CDR3 is 15 amino acids. V shed 4 bases, J shed 8 bases, and the junction held 13 bases outside the gene matches. The germline CDR1 and CDR2 sequences are MNHEY and SMNVEV (reference sequence).

The chain recombines TRBV5-6 with TRBJ2-5; 7 bases agree with TRBD1. This CDR3 has 11 amino acids. Germline CDR1 is SGHDT and CDR2 is YYEEEE. Germline trimming cut 3 bases from V and 13 bases from J; bases unmatched to any gene: 6. CDR3 residues: CASSYRGRVYF. The CDR3 nucleotides are TGTGCCAGCAGCTACAGGGGCCGTGTGTACTTC.

This sequence joins TRBV5-1 and TRBJ2-1, with 7 positions matching TRBD2. V trimming: 6 bases; J trimming: 5 bases; junction bases outside the gene matches: 14. Germline V gene sequence: CDR1 SGHRS, CDR2 YFSETQ. The CDR3 covers 16 residues. CDR3 protein: CASNQHRGVGDNEQFF. As DNA, the CDR3 is TGCGCCAGCAACCAACACCGGGGGGTTGGGGACAATGAGCAGTTCTTC.

This sequence joins TRBV21-1 and TRBJ2-7; the table assigns TRBD2, which was not confirmed against the DNA. TRBV21-1 has pseudogene status. CDR3 size: 16 residues. DNA of the CDR3: TGTGCCAGCAGCAAAGCCAGAGCGGGAGGGTGTGTGGGGCAGTACTTC. Translated, it gives CASSKARAGGCVGQYF.

The chain couples TRBV5-1 to TRBJ1-1; possible D gene TRBD1, 6 bases. This CDR3 region has 14 residues. The germline CDR1 and CDR2 sequences are SGHRS and YFSETQ. V gave up 4 bases and J gave up 0 bases, with 10 bases separating them. This chain's CDR3 is CASSEGVLNTEAFF. The CDR3 DNA reads TGCGCCAGCAGCGAGGGGGTACTGAACACTGAAGCTTTCTTT.

This clone was seen a single time. The chain has TRBV15 and TRBJ1-6; TRBD1 is a possible D gene (5 bases). Per the germline V gene, CDR1 is LNHNV and CDR2 is YYDKDF (reference sequence). V lost 1 base to trimming and J lost 0 bases, with 19 bases between them. CDR3 length: 20 residues. CDR3 protein: CATSRAFRAPPGSYNSPLHF. DNA of the CDR3: TGTGCCACCAGCAGAGCTTTCAGGGCGCCGCCCGGCTCCTATAATTCACCCCTCCACTTT.

This chain joins TRBV28 and TRBJ2-5; 9 bases map to TRBD1. Trimming cost V 6 bases and J 4 bases; bases outside gene matches: 9. The CDR3 has 15 amino acids. Germline V gene data show CDR1 as MDHEN and CDR2 as SYDVKM. The CDR3 bases are TGTGCCAGCAGACCGGGACAGGGAAGCGGAGAGACCCAGTACTTC. It is translated as CASRPGQGSGETQYF.

This rearrangement joins TRBV11-2 to TRBJ2-3; 11 nucleotides agree with TRBD2. Germline CDR1 is SGHAT and CDR2 is FQNNGV. The CDR3 extends over 19 amino acids. V shed 3 bases, J shed 5 bases, and the junction held 16 bases outside the gene matches. In DNA, the CDR3 is TGTGCCAGCAGCTTCTTGACTAGCGGGATCACCCCATGGAGAGATACGCAGTATTTT. This encodes CASSFLTSGITPWRDTQYF.

V gene TRBV6-1 combines with J gene TRBJ1-2, with D perhaps matching TRBD1 (6 bases). The V gene's germline CDR1 is MNHNS and CDR2 SASEGT. The V and J ends lost 2 bases and 0 bases respectively, with 13 bases between them. The CDR3 consists of 16 residues. The CDR3 coding sequence is TGTGCCAGCAGTGAATGGGCAGGGACAACTAACTATGGCTACACCTTC. Protein sequence: CASSEWAGTTNYGYTF.

V and J are TRBV4-1 and TRBJ2-3; no clear D gene. CDR3 length equals 14 residues. The V gene's germline CDR1 is MGHRA and CDR2 YSYEKL. Trimming pared 2 bases from V and 6 bases from J, leaving 12 bases between. As DNA, the CDR3 is TGCGCCAGCAGCCAATTGGGTTTGCGGGATACGCAGTATTTT. It yields the protein CASSQLGLRDTQYF.

This clone was seen only once. This sequence joins TRBV7-8 and TRBJ2-7; TRBD1 aligns across 7 bases. Germline V gene lookup returns CDR1 SGHVS and CDR2 FQNEAQ. V lost 5 bases, J lost 5 bases, and 12 bases stayed unmatched. The CDR3 is 15 residues long. Here the CDR3 reads CASSPQGWKEDEQYF. CDR3 coding DNA: TGTGCCAGCAGCCCACAGGGGTGGAAAGAGGACGAGCAGTACTTC.

The CDR3 region is CASSLSLNQPQHF. CDR3 nucleotides: TGTGCCAGCAGTTTATCCCTGAATCAGCCCCAGCATTTT. The chain recombines TRBV27 with TRBJ1-5; D not resolved. V was clipped by 0 bases and J by 4 bases, with 4 bases between them. The CDR3 is 13 residues long. The V gene's germline CDR1 is MNHEY and CDR2 SMNVEV (reference sequence).

This clone has just a few counts. One end of the junction varies from germline; a read error may be responsible. The rearrangement joins TRBV28 to TRBJ2-1; D call uncertain. Per germline, CDR1 MDHEN and CDR2 SYDVKM. This CDR3 is built from 12 residues. CDR3 DNA sequence: TGTGCCAGCAGTTTAGGATACAGTGAGCAGTTCTTC. It encodes CASSLGYSEQFF.

V gene TRBV19 combines with J gene TRBJ1-2; D is unclear. CDR3 length: 12 amino acids. Germline assignment: CDR1 LNHDA and CDR2 SQIVND (reference sequence). The germline V and J ends were trimmed by 3 bases and 4 bases, with 6 bases remaining between them. CDR3 sequence: CASSMSPYGYTF. The DNA of the CDR3 is TGTGCCAGTAGTATGAGCCCCTATGGCTACACCTTC.